These 22 T cell receptor beta chains came from one sample sequenced in a study of blood T cells in healthy people across ages. Sample-barcoded 5' priming and a J-beta primer mix drove a second PCR of about 6 to 12 cycles. TCRdb used MiXCR to reprocess the 5' RACE reads, holding one entry per CDR3 protein. Of about 670,000 distinct CDR3 sequences listed, roughly half are singletons. The source material was blood. These TCRs come from a woman over 75 in good health.

For this clonotype: A much larger clone lies one base from this, so it may be a read error. This chain uses TRBV28 with TRBJ1-2, with D maybe TRBD1 (6 bases). The germline V and J ends were trimmed by 3 bases and 4 bases, with 9 bases remaining between them. Germline V gene sequence: CDR1 MDHEN, CDR2 SYDVKM. CDR3 length equals 13 residues. CDR3 protein: CASSFTGPYGYTF. As DNA, the CDR3 is TGTGCCAGCAGTTTTACAGGGCCCTATGGCTACACCTTC.

This clonotype has at least ten counts. V is TRBV27 and J is TRBJ2-7; maybe TRBD2 (6 bases). This CDR3 region has 14 residues. The germline V and J ends were trimmed by 6 bases and 0 bases, with 12 bases remaining between them. Germline V gene sequence: CDR1 MNHEY, CDR2 SMNVEV (reference sequence). The CDR3 DNA is TGTGCCAGCAGGTCCGGGACTGACTCCTACGAGCAGTACTTC. It is translated as CASRSGTDSYEQYF.

This clonotype came up many times. The genes are TRBV5-1 and TRBJ2-1; D is unclear. The V gene's germline CDR1 is SGHRS and CDR2 YFSETQ. V dropped 0 bases and J dropped 2 bases, with 9 bases sitting between them. CDR3 length equals 15 residues. The CDR3 DNA sequence: TGCGCCAGCAGCTTGGCTACTGGGGCCTACAATGAGCAGTTCTTC. Protein product: CASSLATGAYNEQFF.

The DNA for the CDR3 is TGTGCCAGCAGTGAGAAAAGGGTCCCAGATACGCAGTATTTT. It translates to CASSEKRVPDTQYF. The chain joins TRBV2 to TRBJ2-3; D is uncertain. V was trimmed by 3 bases and J by 4 bases, leaving 11 bases between them. The germline CDR1 and CDR2 sequences are SNHLY and FYNNEI. CDR3 length: 14 residues.

Of note for this clonotype: Germline is not matched at one junction end, which may reflect a read error. The rearrangement joins TRBV20-1 to TRBJ2-3, with D possibly being TRBD2 (6 bases). Germline V gene data show CDR1 as DFQATT and CDR2 as SNEGSKA (reference sequence). This CDR3 contains 13 residues. In DNA form, the CDR3 reads TGCAGTACTAGAATTCCTAGCGCAGATACGCAGTATTTT. This translates into CSTRIPSADTQYF.

V gene TRBV2 combines with J gene TRBJ2-1, with 7 bases that match TRBD2. V shed 8 bases and J 7 bases; nucleotides not matched to a gene: 14. Looked up from germline, CDR1 is SNHLY and CDR2 is FYNNEI. CDR3 size: 15 residues. Here the CDR3 DNA reads TGTGCCAGCGGTTTTGGACTAGACGAATGGAATGAGCAGTTCTTC. Its translation is CASGFGLDEWNEQFF. The entire variable domain, with the rest obtained from reference TRBV2 and TRBJ2-1, is as follows: EPEVTQTPSHQVTQMGQEVILRCVPISNHLYFYWYRQILGQKVEFLVSFYNNEISEKSEIFDDQFSVERPDGSNFTLKIRSTKLEDSAMYFCASGFGLDEWNEQFFGPGTRLTVL.

This clonotype was found many times. The chain joins TRBV5-1 to TRBJ2-5; unclear D gene. V lost 5 bases, J lost 5 bases, and 13 bases lay in between. This CDR3 comprises 13 residues. CDR1 is SGHRS, CDR2 YFSETQ, per germline. The DNA of the CDR3 is TGCGCCAGCAGGACTTCCCCTGTGGAGACCCAGTACTTC. Its translation: CASRTSPVETQYF.

Turning to this clonotype: Mismatch with germline at one junction end may stem from a read error. The rearrangement joins TRBV5-1 to TRBJ1-2; 11 bases map to TRBD1. The CDR3 length is 14 residues. Per germline, CDR1 SGHRS and CDR2 YFSETQ. This chain's CDR3 is CASSLGQGADGCTF. The CDR3 bases are TGCGCCAGCAGCTTAGGACAGGGGGCGGATGGCTGCACCTTC.

Comments on this clonotype: A much larger clone lies one base from this, so it may be a read error. The gene calls are TRBV7-2 and TRBJ2-5, with 9 bases fitting TRBD1. Germline CDR1 is SGHTA and CDR2 is FQGNSA. This CDR3 spans 14 amino acids. Trimming cost V 3 bases and J 2 bases; bases outside gene matches: 1. CDR3 sequence reads: CASSFDRGQETQYF. In DNA, the CDR3 is TGTGCCAGCAGCTTTGACAGGGGGCAAGAGACCCAGTACTTC.

The V and J genes are TRBV5-1 and TRBJ2-3; D is uncertain. Trimming removed 4 bases from V and 5 bases from J, with 11 bases in between. CDR3 size: 13 residues. CDR1 is SGHRS and CDR2 is YFSETQ in the germline V gene. CDR3 DNA sequence: TGCGCCAGCAGCGCGACCCCGGGAGATACGCAGTATTTT. Its protein product is CASSATPGDTQYF. Full variable domain (remainder filled in from reference TRBV5-1 and TRBJ2-3): KAGVTQTPRYLIKTRGQQVTLSCSPISGHRSVSWYQQTPGQGLQFLFEYFSETQRNKGNFPGRFSGRQFSNSRSEMNVSTLELGDSALYLCASSATPGDTQYFGPGTRLTVL.

The chain combines TRBV9 with TRBJ2-1, with 10 bases lining up with TRBD1. Germline CDR1 and CDR2: SGDLS and YYNGEE. V shed 5 bases, J shed 9 bases, and the junction held 8 bases outside the gene matches. CDR3 length: 14 residues. The CDR3 reads CASSWGTGESEQFF. The CDR3 DNA follows: TGTGCCAGCAGTTGGGGGACAGGGGAAAGTGAGCAGTTCTTC.

This sequence joins TRBV10-3 and TRBJ2-2, with 11 bases lining up with TRBD2. The CDR3 is made up of 17 amino acids. Germline loops: CDR1 ENHRY, CDR2 SYGVKD. V was pared by 2 bases and J by 5 bases, with 7 bases of the junction left unmatched. The chain's CDR3 is CAISEATSGRQTGELFF. For the CDR3, the DNA is TGTGCCATCAGTGAGGCAACTAGCGGGAGACAAACCGGGGAGCTGTTTTTT.

V and J are TRBV9 and TRBJ2-5; D is unclear. The germline V gene has CDR1 SGDLS and CDR2 YYNGEE. CDR3 size: 13 residues. Trimming took off 7 bases at V and 9 bases at J, with 19 bases between the two ends. The CDR3 nucleotides are TGTGCCAGCGGACCCTACCTGTCGTCGGCCCAGTACTTC. Translation gives CASGPYLSSAQYF.

The V gene is TRBV3-1, the J gene TRBJ2-3; no reliable D call. Germline V gene data show CDR1 as LGHDT and CDR2 as YNNKEL (reference sequence). The V end was cut by 0 bases, the J end by 6 bases, with 13 bases between. CDR3 length: 15 amino acids. The CDR3 DNA reads as TGTGCCAGCAGCCAAGATGGGCTCAACCTTGATACGCAGTATTTT. Translated, it gives CASSQDGLNLDTQYF.

The chain carries TRBV7-6 and TRBJ2-3; tentatively, D is TRBD1 or TRBD2 (7 bases each). Between the trimmed V and J ends, which lost 9 bases and 7 bases, there was a span of 23 bases. The length of the CDR3 is 15 residues. CDR1 is SGHVS and CDR2 is FNYEAQ in the germline V gene. Here the CDR3 reads CASSRGGPHSNTQYF. The DNA for the CDR3 is TGTGCCAGTTCCAGGGGGGGGCCCCATTCAAATACGCAGTATTTT.

The chain uses TRBV5-1 and TRBJ2-7, with unresolved D. The CDR3 runs 15 residues. From germline, CDR1 is SGHRS and CDR2 YFSETQ. Between the trimmed V and J ends, which lost 0 bases and 2 bases, there was a span of 12 bases. CDR3 protein: CASSLDFGIPYEQYF. The DNA for the CDR3 is TGCGCCAGCAGCTTGGACTTCGGTATACCCTACGAGCAGTACTTC.

As for this clonotype: A much larger clone differs from this one at a single base, so this may be a read error. The chain links TRBV20-1 to TRBJ2-1, with D tentatively TRBD1 (6 bases). From germline, CDR1 is DFQATT and CDR2 SNEGSKA (reference sequence). Deletions cut 3 bases from V and 4 bases from J, with 19 bases between. This CDR3 contains 16 residues. In DNA, the CDR3 is TGCAGTGCTAGGGGGGACACTGCTAAGGTTTACAATGAGCAGTTCTTC. It yields the protein CSARGDTAKVYNEQFF.

As concerns this clonotype: A read error may explain this, as a much larger clone is one base away. This chain connects TRBV10-3 to TRBJ1-5, with D hard to call. From germline, CDR1 is ENHRY and CDR2 SYGVKD. V lost 2 bases, J lost 3 bases, and 8 bases lay in between. The CDR3 totals 14 residues. CDR3 coding DNA: TGTGCCATCAGTGAGGCCCAGCTCAATCAGCCCCAGCATTTT. Translated: CAISEAQLNQPQHF.

CDR3 region: CSARFERLYEQYF. The CDR3 region has the DNA TGCAGTGCTAGATTTGAGCGCCTCTACGAGCAGTACTTC. The chain uses TRBV20-1 and TRBJ2-7; D gene unclear. Germline values: CDR1 DFQATT, CDR2 SNEGSKA (reference sequence). V was trimmed by 2 bases and J by 3 bases, leaving 11 bases between them. CDR3 size: 13 residues.

To note about this clonotype: It may be a read error: a sequence one base away is much more abundant. The chain recombines TRBV5-1 with TRBJ2-7, with 7 bases that match TRBD1. Germline CDR1 reads SGHRS; CDR2 reads YFSETQ. This CDR3 region has 16 residues. This CDR3 reads CARSYVGGMTTYEQYF. In nucleotides, the CDR3 is TGCGCCCGCAGCTATGTAGGGGGCATGACGACCTACGAGCAGTACTTC.

The chain is built from TRBV5-1 and TRBJ1-1; tentatively, D is TRBD1 (5 bases). V was shortened by 4 bases and J by 0 bases, with 13 bases between the two germline ends. The CDR3 has 15 residues. CDR1 and CDR2 (germline): SGHRS, YFSETQ. CDR3 sequence reads: CASSTSGTVNTEAFF. DNA of the CDR3: TGCGCCAGCAGCACCTCCGGGACGGTGAACACTGAAGCTTTCTTT. Full variable domain (outside the CDR3, taken from reference TRBV5-1 and TRBJ1-1): KAGVTQTPRYLIKTRGQQVTLSCSPISGHRSVSWYQQTPGQGLQFLFEYFSETQRNKGNFPGRFSGRQFSNSRSEMNVSTLELGDSALYLCASSTSGTVNTEAFFGQGTRLTVV.

On this clonotype itself: A much larger clone differs from this one at a single base, so this may be a read error. The gene calls are TRBV20-1 and TRBJ2-1; D may correspond to TRBD1 or TRBD2 (5 bases each). Trimming removed 5 bases from V and 9 bases from J, with 17 bases in between. Germline CDR1 reads DFQATT; CDR2 reads SNEGSKA (reference sequence). The CDR3 extends over 13 amino acids. The CDR3 DNA is TGCAGTGCTGGGACCCTCCATGAGGTTGAGCAGTTCTTC. This codes for CSAGTLHEVEQFF.